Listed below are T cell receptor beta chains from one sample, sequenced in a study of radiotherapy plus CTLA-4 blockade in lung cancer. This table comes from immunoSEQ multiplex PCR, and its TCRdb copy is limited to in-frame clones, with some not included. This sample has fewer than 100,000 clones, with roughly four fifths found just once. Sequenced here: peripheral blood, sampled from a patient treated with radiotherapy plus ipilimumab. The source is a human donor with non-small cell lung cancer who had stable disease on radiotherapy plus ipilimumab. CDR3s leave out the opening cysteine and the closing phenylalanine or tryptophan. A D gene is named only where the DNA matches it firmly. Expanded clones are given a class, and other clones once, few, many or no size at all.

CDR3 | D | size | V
ASNLQGFLRNSPLH | NA | NA | TRBV5-8
ASSLLAGFQRSGNTIY | NA | NA | TRBV7-6
ASSLIDGRAYNEQF | TRBD2 | NA | TRBV5-6
ASRGQGESGYT | TRBD1 | NA | TRBV7-2
ASSLEAGQGF | TRBD1 | NA | TRBV5-1
ASSLGGRNEQY | NA | few | TRBV18
ASSMEVRGPQDTQY | TRBD1 | few | TRBV19
ASSPPRGGTEAF | NA | NA | TRBV7-6
SVPGWDRGDKNIQY | TRBD1 | NA | TRBV29-1
ASSVGLGATDNEQF | NA | NA | TRBV9
ASSSRRGNEDEQY | NA | NA | TRBV11-2
ASSAGTSGGNEQF | TRBD2 | NA | TRBV6-5
ASSLGPQRGYNEQF | TRBD2 | NA | TRBV11-2
ASRRELGEQY | NA | NA | TRBV6-5
ASSLRRSVQETQY | NA | NA | TRBV5-1
ASSDHMGQGADTQY | TRBD1 | NA | TRBV6-1
ASSLWGQGADEQY | TRBD1 | once | TRBV5-1
ASSAPGLAGGGTGELF | TRBD2 | NA | TRBV9
ASRPGQGPQY | TRBD1 | NA | TRBV6-6
ASRRLNDYEQY | NA | NA | TRBV27
ASSVEASGFTDTQY | TRBD2 | NA | TRBV9
ASSAGTRNEKLF | NA | NA | TRBV7-2